This TCR beta chain was profiled in a study of OX40 agonist ivuxolimab in advanced cancers. Study overall: The drug used for patients, ivuxolimab, was an agonistic anti-OX40 (CD134) antibody. Whole-study findings and limits: Both blood CD4+ and CD8+ T cells showed clonal growth by week 6 at 0.1 to 3.0 mg/kg.

Trimming left V 3 bases short and J 8 bases short, with 6 bases between. The CDR3 loop spans 10 amino acids. Looked up from germline, CDR1 is GTSNPN and CDR2 is SVGIG (reference sequence). Clones were read by immunoSEQ multiplex PCR, and TCRdb kept only the in-frame ones, dropping some. The table shows tens of thousands of clones, with over 75% occurring only once. This clone was seen a single time. Its target is not known. The starting material was CD4+ or CD8+ T cells sorted from blood, obtained in a trial of the OX40 agonist ivuxolimab. The receptor comes from an adult with an advanced solid tumor such as melanoma, head and neck, liver or kidney cancer. This rearrangement joins TRBV30 to TRBJ2-3; tentative D call: TRBD2 (5 bases). This CDR3 reads CAWSEGTQYF. DNA of the CDR3: TGTGCCTGGAGCGAGGGTACGCAGTATTTT.